This T cell receptor (beta chain) appears in the sequencing data of a study of blood T cells in healthy people across ages (dated by TCRdb to the mid-2010s). General notes on the study: In model experiments, template switching captured about one uniquely barcoded TCR beta cDNA molecule for every two T cells. The study measured age-related changes in TCR beta repertoire diversity using deep sequencing normalized with unique cDNA molecular identifiers. The donors were divided into four age groups: young (average roughly 17 years), middle-aged (approximately 39), aged (roughly 66) and long-lived (roughly 86). To avoid experimental bias, donors of different ages were distributed randomly across sequencing lanes. The study analyzed two additional independent replicas of 1 million unique cDNA reads from the same blood draw for two donors, one aged 18 to 30 and one aged 80 or older.

Measured from the cysteine to the phenylalanine, the CDR3 is 16 residues long. Here the CDR3 DNA is all that survives: 48 bases in frame from base 1. According to the germline V gene, CDR1 reads SGHVS and CDR2 reads FNYEAQ. V loses 5 bases, J loses 7 bases, and the germline ends lie 20 bases apart. The library came from 5' RACE. A second PCR of about 6 to 11 cycles was performed with a sample-barcoded 5' primer and a J-beta primer mix. Each TCR beta cDNA molecule received a unique molecular identifier from a template-switch 5' adaptor carrying 12 random nucleotides. At least 2.5 million CDR3-containing paired-end reads were obtained from each sample. First-strand cDNA was synthesized from all RNA with the Mint cDNA synthesis kit, primed by a TRBC-specific oligonucleotide. All cDNA was treated with uracil-DNA glycosylase and then went through a first 18-cycle PCR with the universal primers M1SS and BC2_uni_R. The source study handled its data this way. For normalization, 1 million high-quality reads were randomly selected from each sample, with every read carrying a distinct molecular identifier. Reads with shared molecular identifiers were discarded instead of being binned into consensus sequences. MiTCR, set to a Q25 quality threshold and the strictest error-elimination algorithm, was used for CDR3 identification, clonotype clustering and error correction. Lower-bound total TCR beta diversity was estimated with a nonparametric unseen species model using Euler transformation. TCRdb redid the processing of the public reads, applying fastp at Q25 and MiXCR, and retained in-frame beta chains. All rows with the same CDR3 protein become a single entry with the most common DNA and genes. TCRdb's processing, not the study's, gives the V and J calls here. The sample contains around 1,900,000 distinct CDR3 sequences, about 39% of them found a single time. The top ten clonotypes cover approximately 22% of the sample.

Regarding this clonotype: Its antigen is currently not known. No qualities accompany the bases; no much larger clone lies one base away.

General findings and caveats noted by the study authors: There was a strong correlation between observed TCR beta diversity and the percentage of naive T cells measured by flow cytometry. Since profiling was done on bulk unsorted PBMCs, naive and antigen-experienced compartments could not be conclusively compared. Compared with the aged group, more naive CD4+ T cells, fewer expanded clones and increased TCR diversity were shown by the long-lived group, suggesting age selection. Total diversity estimates from one million sequenced T cells were considered lower bounds and underestimates. Donor CMV infection status was unknown, potentially confounding age-related changes in expanded clonotypes. Observed TCR beta diversity per million T cells fell roughly linearly with age, and a significant reduction was already apparent by age about 43.

Systemically healthy Caucasian individuals from Russia, 35 to 50 in total and aged roughly 6 to 95 years, were included as donors. Each donor gave about 10 milliliters of peripheral blood, drawn into EDTA-treated Vacutainer tubes. Ficoll-Paque density-gradient centrifugation was used to isolate PBMCs, with at least 7 million obtained per sample. Trizol reagent was used to extract total RNA from the PBMCs, yielding at least 5 micrograms per sample. For every donor, an aliquot of PBMCs went through flow cytometry to measure the percentages of naive CD45RAhigh/CD27high T cells. Material: blood. The receptor comes from a human donor in good health. The rearranged segments are TRBV7-6 and TRBJ2-2; the D gene is perhaps TRBD2, from 7 matching bases. In nucleotides, the sequence is TGTGCCAGCAGCCCCTCGGGGGGCCCTTTTGGCGGGGAGCTGTTTTTT. The encoded protein is CASSPSGGPFGGELFF.